The subject of this entry is one TCR beta chain. The data stem from a study of blood T cell repertoires in COVID-19. Turning to the study itself: Collection of acute and convalescent COVID-19 samples took place in the United States, Italy and Spain. Sample material is recorded as cDNA or gDNA derived from T cells, B-cell-depleted T cells, or PBMCs.

The CDR3 runs to 17 residues. V was cut by 1 base and J by 1 base, with 16 bases left in between. Germline V gene sequence: CDR1 SEHNR, CDR2 FQNEAQ (reference sequence). Authors' processing steps: For nucleated cells, counts were estimated from reference gene primer amplification. Profiled with immunoSEQ multiplex PCR; TCRdb holds only in-frame clones, not every one. V, J and clone size are those of that table, while D and trimming were read from the DNA. The sample yields about 400,000 clones, around 84% seen once. The sequencing sample was made of peripheral blood. V and J are TRBV7-9 and TRBJ1-1; no definite D call. The TCR comes from a human donor in a cohort sampled during active COVID-19. The CDR3: CASSLVSDAGRNTEAFF. The CDR3 DNA is TGTGCCAGCAGCTTAGTTTCGGATGCGGGGAGGAACACTGAAGCTTTCTTT.